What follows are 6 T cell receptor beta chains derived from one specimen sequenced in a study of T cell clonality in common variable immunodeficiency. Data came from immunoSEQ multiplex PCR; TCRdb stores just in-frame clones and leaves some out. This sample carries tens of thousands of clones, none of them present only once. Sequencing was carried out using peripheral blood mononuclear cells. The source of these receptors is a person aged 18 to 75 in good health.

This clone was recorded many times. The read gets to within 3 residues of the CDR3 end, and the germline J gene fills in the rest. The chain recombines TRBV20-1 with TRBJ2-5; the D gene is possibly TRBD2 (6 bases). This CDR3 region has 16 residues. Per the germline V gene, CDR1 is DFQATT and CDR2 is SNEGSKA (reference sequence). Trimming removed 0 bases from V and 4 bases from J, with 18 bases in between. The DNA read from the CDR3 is TGCAGTGCTAGAGATCCTAGCGTAGGTTTGGTAGAGACC. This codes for CSARDPSVGLVET. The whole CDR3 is CSARDPSVGLVETQYF.

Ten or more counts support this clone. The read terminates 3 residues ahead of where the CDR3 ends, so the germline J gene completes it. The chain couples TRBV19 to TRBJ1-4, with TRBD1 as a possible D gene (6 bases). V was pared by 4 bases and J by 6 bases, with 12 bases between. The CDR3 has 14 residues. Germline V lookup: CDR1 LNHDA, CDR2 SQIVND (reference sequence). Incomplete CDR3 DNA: TGTGCCAGTAGTAGCAGGGGATTGGATGAAAAA. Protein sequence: CASSSRGLDEK. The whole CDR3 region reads CASSSRGLDEKLFF.

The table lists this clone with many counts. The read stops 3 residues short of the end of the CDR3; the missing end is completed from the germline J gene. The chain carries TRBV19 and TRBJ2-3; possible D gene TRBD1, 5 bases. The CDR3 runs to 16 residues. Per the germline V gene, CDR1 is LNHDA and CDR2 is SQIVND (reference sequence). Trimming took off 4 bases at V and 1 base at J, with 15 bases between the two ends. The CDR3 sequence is CASSTGSKLRTDTQYF. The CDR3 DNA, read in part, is TGTGCCAGTAGTACAGGGTCGAAGCTCCGCACAGATACG.

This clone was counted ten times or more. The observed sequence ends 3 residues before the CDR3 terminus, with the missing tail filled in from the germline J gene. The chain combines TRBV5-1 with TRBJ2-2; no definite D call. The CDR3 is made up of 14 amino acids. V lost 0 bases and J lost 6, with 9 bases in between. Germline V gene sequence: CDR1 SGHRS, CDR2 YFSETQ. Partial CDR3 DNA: TGCGCCAGCAGCTTGGATCGGTCCCCCGGGGAG. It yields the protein CASSLDRSPGE. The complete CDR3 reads CASSLDRSPGELFF.

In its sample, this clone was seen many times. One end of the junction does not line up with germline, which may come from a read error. CDR3 loop: CAGSLLGQGIPYGYTF. CDR3 bases read: TGTGCCGGCAGTTTACTGGGACAGGGGATTCCCTATGGC. The J gene is TRBJ1-2, the V gene TRBV12-3 or TRBV12-4; TRBD1 agrees at 10 bases. With the read ending 3 residues before the CDR3 end, the germline J gene is used to fill in that end. The CDR3 length is 16 residues.

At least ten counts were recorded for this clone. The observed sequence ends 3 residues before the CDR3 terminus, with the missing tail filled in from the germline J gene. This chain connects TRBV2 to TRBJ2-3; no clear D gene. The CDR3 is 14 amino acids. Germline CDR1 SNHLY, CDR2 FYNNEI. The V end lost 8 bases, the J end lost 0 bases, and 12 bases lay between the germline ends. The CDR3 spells CASSTESSTDTQYF. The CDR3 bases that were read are TGTGCCAGCTCGACTGAATCTAGCACAGATACG.